The present T cell receptor (beta chain) was sequenced within a study of T-cell memory formation after mild COVID-19. This clonotype was seen only a few times. Its matching antigen is unknown. The CDR3 consists of 14 residues. The V end lost 5 bases, the J end lost 3 bases, and 13 bases lay between the germline ends. Germline V gene lookup returns CDR1 DFQATT and CDR2 SNEGSKA (reference sequence). TCR alpha and TCR beta cDNA libraries carrying sample barcodes and UMIs were produced by 5'RACE using constant-segment primers. A single record per CDR3 protein comes from TCRdb applying MiXCR to the 5' RACE reads. The data hold around 300,000 distinct CDR3 sequences, with roughly 15% observed a single time. The study's findings and limits: The main location of contracting CD4+ clones was CM and EM, and that of contracting CD8+ clones was EMRA. Researchers found some responding clones in pre-infection memory, a sign that cross-reactive memory joined.

The chain joins TRBV20-1 to TRBJ2-2, with D perhaps TRBD2 (6 bases). Specimen: PBMCs or a T cell subset sorted from them (not recorded which). The origin of this receptor is a man aged 18 to 29 who had mild COVID-19 (a few samples of this study predate the infection). Cell type and time point are not known. The CDR3 here is CSAAHGRYTGELFF. The CDR3 DNA is TGCAGTGCTGCCCACGGGAGATACACCGGGGAGCTGTTTTTT.